This is a list of T cell receptor beta chains from one sample in a study of blood T cell repertoires in COVID-19. Sequencing used immunoSEQ multiplex PCR; TCRdb keeps in-frame clones, though not all of them. There are some 120,000 clones in the sample; approximately 80% occur only once, and around 1.9% lies in the top ten. Material: peripheral blood. These receptors all come from a man in his 70s with acute or convalescent COVID-19. Each CDR3 is given with its conserved first and last residue. D genes are given only for firm matches. Rows give clone size only sometimes, using once, few, many, or a class for an expanded clone.

clone_size: .; d_call: .; j_call: TRBJ1-1; v_call: TRBV5-1; cdr3_aa: CASSLVGLQGTEAFF; cdr3_nt: TGCGCCAGCAGCTTGGTGGGACTGCAGGGTACTGAAGCTTTCTTT
clone_size: .; d_call: TRBD1; j_call: TRBJ1-2; v_call: TRBV27; cdr3_aa: CASSPAGDRGTSYGYTF; cdr3_nt: TGTGCCAGCAGTCCCGCCGGGGACAGGGGAACTAGCTATGGCTACACCTTC
clone_size: .; d_call: TRBD1; j_call: TRBJ1-6; v_call: TRBV11-2; cdr3_aa: CASSLGGQGNSPLHF; cdr3_nt: TGTGCCAGCAGCTTAGGGGGACAGGGGAATTCACCCCTCCACTTT
clone_size: once; d_call: .; j_call: TRBJ1-6; v_call: TRBV5-8; cdr3_aa: CASSSDSPLHF; cdr3_nt: TGTGCCAGCAGCTCTGATTCACCCCTCCACTTT
clone_size: .; d_call: .; j_call: TRBJ1-1; v_call: TRBV5-6; cdr3_aa: CASSFRGGVSRAFF; cdr3_nt: TGTGCCAGCAGCTTCAGGGGAGGGGTATCAAGAGCTTTCTTT
clone_size: .; d_call: .; j_call: TRBJ1-5; v_call: TRBV2; cdr3_aa: CASTAGSSNQPQHF; cdr3_nt: TGTGCCAGCACGGCAGGTTCCAGCAATCAGCCCCAGCATTTT
clone_size: .; d_call: .; j_call: TRBJ1-2; v_call: TRBV5-1; cdr3_aa: CASSLAGAPNYGYTF; cdr3_nt: TGCGCCAGCAGCTTGGCAGGGGCTCCCAACTATGGCTACACCTTC
clone_size: .; d_call: .; j_call: TRBJ1-5; v_call: TRBV4-2; cdr3_aa: CASSQSEVEEQPQHF; cdr3_nt: TGTGCCAGCAGCCAATCGGAAGTTGAGGAACAGCCCCAGCATTTT
clone_size: .; d_call: TRBD1; j_call: TRBJ1-2; v_call: TRBV7-9; cdr3_aa: CASSPAGTGIYGYTF; cdr3_nt: TGTGCCAGCAGCCCAGCCGGGACAGGGATCTATGGCTACACCTTC
clone_size: .; d_call: .; j_call: TRBJ1-6; v_call: TRBV30; cdr3_aa: CAWSVQQDSPLHF; cdr3_nt: TGTGCCTGGAGTGTACAGCAGGATTCACCCCTCCACTTT
clone_size: .; d_call: TRBD1; j_call: TRBJ2-1; v_call: TRBV20-1; cdr3_aa: CSARVGTGKFF; cdr3_nt: TGCAGTGCTAGAGTTGGGACAGGGAAGTTCTTC
clone_size: .; d_call: TRBD2; j_call: TRBJ2-5; v_call: TRBV12-5; cdr3_aa: CASGFLAGGGETQYF; cdr3_nt: TGTGCTAGTGGTTTCCTAGCGGGGGGTGGGGAGACCCAGTACTTC
clone_size: .; d_call: TRBD1; j_call: TRBJ1-5; v_call: TRBV4-1; cdr3_aa: CASSQDVGATGNQPQHF; cdr3_nt: TGCGCCAGCAGCCAAGATGTCGGGGCGACAGGGAATCAGCCCCAGCATTTT
clone_size: .; d_call: TRBD1; j_call: TRBJ1-2; v_call: TRBV5-1; cdr3_aa: CASSLVDRTNYGYTF; cdr3_nt: TGCGCCAGCAGCTTGGTGGACAGGACTAACTATGGCTACACCTTC
clone_size: once; d_call: .; j_call: TRBJ2-7; v_call: TRBV5-1; cdr3_aa: CASSPGHLNEQYF; cdr3_nt: TGCGCCAGCAGCCCGGGACACCTAAACGAGCAGTACTTC
clone_size: .; d_call: .; j_call: TRBJ1-2; v_call: TRBV3-1/TRBV3-2; cdr3_aa: CASANTGGGNYGYTF; cdr3_nt: TGTGCCAGCGCTAACACGGGGGGAGGTAACTATGGCTACACCTTC
clone_size: .; d_call: .; j_call: TRBJ1-2; v_call: TRBV3-1/TRBV3-2; cdr3_aa: CASSHRGAPNYGYTF; cdr3_nt: TGTGCCAGCAGCCACAGGGGCGCCCCTAACTATGGCTACACCTTC
clone_size: .; d_call: .; j_call: TRBJ1-1; v_call: TRBV9; cdr3_aa: CASSVGQVNTEAFF; cdr3_nt: TGTGCCAGCAGCGTAGGGCAGGTCAACACTGAAGCTTTCTTT
clone_size: .; d_call: .; j_call: TRBJ2-3; v_call: TRBV9; cdr3_aa: CASSVDQVTDTQYF; cdr3_nt: TGTGCCAGCAGCGTAGATCAGGTCACAGATACGCAGTATTTT
clone_size: once; d_call: .; j_call: TRBJ1-6; v_call: TRBV3-1/TRBV3-2; cdr3_aa: CASSYQGHNSPLHF; cdr3_nt: TGTGCCAGCAGCTACCAGGGCCATAATTCACCCCTCCACTTT
clone_size: .; d_call: .; j_call: TRBJ1-2; v_call: TRBV7-2; cdr3_aa: CASSLGAGNNYGYTF; cdr3_nt: TGTGCCAGCAGCTTAGGGGCGGGGAATAACTATGGCTACACCTTC
clone_size: .; d_call: .; j_call: TRBJ1-1; v_call: TRBV28; cdr3_aa: CASRKQGTEAFF; cdr3_nt: TGTGCCAGCAGAAAGCAGGGGACTGAAGCTTTCTTT
clone_size: once; d_call: TRBD1; j_call: TRBJ1-1; v_call: TRBV6-2/TRBV6-3; cdr3_aa: CASSYGTGLSRGDTEAFF; cdr3_nt: TGTGCCAGCAGTTACGGGACAGGGCTTTCCCGAGGGGACACTGAAGCTTTCTTT
clone_size: .; d_call: TRBD1; j_call: TRBJ2-5; v_call: TRBV3-1/TRBV3-2; cdr3_aa: CASSRPAGGGETQYF; cdr3_nt: TGTGCCAGCAGCCGACCCGCAGGGGGCGGTGAGACCCAGTACTTC
clone_size: few; d_call: .; j_call: TRBJ1-2; v_call: TRBV30; cdr3_aa: CAWNKFSGGNGYTF; cdr3_nt: TGTGCCTGGAATAAGTTCTCTGGAGGGAATGGCTACACCTTC
clone_size: .; d_call: TRBD2; j_call: TRBJ2-1; v_call: TRBV5-1; cdr3_aa: CASSHGLAGGPNEQFF; cdr3_nt: TGCGCCAGCAGCCACGGACTAGCGGGGGGGCCCAATGAGCAGTTCTTC
clone_size: .; d_call: .; j_call: TRBJ1-3; v_call: TRBV28; cdr3_aa: CASSETRSGNTIYF; cdr3_nt: TGTGCCAGCAGTGAAACTCGGTCTGGAAACACCATATATTTT
clone_size: .; d_call: TRBD1; j_call: TRBJ2-7; v_call: TRBV3-1/TRBV3-2; cdr3_aa: CASSLGTGSGEQYF; cdr3_nt: TGTGCCAGCAGCCTGGGGACAGGGTCAGGCGAGCAGTACTTC
clone_size: .; d_call: .; j_call: TRBJ1-3; v_call: TRBV15; cdr3_aa: CATSRAGTGNTIYF; cdr3_nt: TGTGCCACCAGCAGAGCGGGGACTGGAAACACCATATATTTT
clone_size: .; d_call: .; j_call: TRBJ1-1; v_call: TRBV2; cdr3_aa: CASSGQSVFEAFF; cdr3_nt: TGTGCCAGCAGCGGACAGAGCGTATTCGAAGCTTTCTTT
clone_size: .; d_call: TRBD2; j_call: TRBJ2-4; v_call: TRBV6-1; cdr3_aa: CASSEYGGGTQNIQYF; cdr3_nt: TGTGCCAGCAGTGAATATGGCGGGGGTACTCAAAACATTCAGTACTTC
clone_size: .; d_call: .; j_call: TRBJ1-6; v_call: TRBV5-1; cdr3_aa: CASSLERNSPLHF; cdr3_nt: TGCGCCAGCAGCTTGGAGAGAAATTCACCCCTCCACTTT
clone_size: .; d_call: .; j_call: TRBJ1-4; v_call: TRBV7-9; cdr3_aa: CASSRGSGEKLFF; cdr3_nt: TGTGCCAGCAGCCGAGGGTCGGGCGAAAAACTGTTTTTT
clone_size: .; d_call: TRBD1; j_call: TRBJ1-1; v_call: TRBV7-2; cdr3_aa: CASSQRQGQNTEAFF; cdr3_nt: TGTGCCAGCAGCCAGCGACAGGGACAGAACACTGAAGCTTTCTTT
clone_size: .; d_call: .; j_call: TRBJ2-3; v_call: TRBV30; cdr3_aa: CAWSVYSLVADTQYF; cdr3_nt: TGTGCCTGGAGTGTTTACAGCCTGGTCGCAGATACGCAGTATTTT
clone_size: .; d_call: .; j_call: TRBJ1-4; v_call: TRBV10-3; cdr3_aa: CAISESGGVDEKLFF; cdr3_nt: TGTGCCATCAGTGAGTCCGGGGGGGTCGATGAAAAACTGTTTTTT
clone_size: .; d_call: TRBD1; j_call: TRBJ1-5; v_call: TRBV9; cdr3_aa: CASSGQGGSQPQHF; cdr3_nt: TGTGCCAGCAGCGGACAGGGGGGTAGTCAGCCCCAGCATTTT
clone_size: .; d_call: .; j_call: TRBJ1-1; v_call: TRBV28; cdr3_aa: CASSLWGGGSNTEAFF; cdr3_nt: TGTGCCAGCAGTTTATGGGGTGGGGGCTCAAACACTGAAGCTTTCTTT
clone_size: .; d_call: .; j_call: TRBJ2-1; v_call: TRBV20-1; cdr3_aa: CSANRNNEQFF; cdr3_nt: TGCAGTGCTAACAGGAACAATGAGCAGTTCTTC
clone_size: .; d_call: .; j_call: TRBJ1-2; v_call: TRBV3-1/TRBV3-2; cdr3_aa: CASSPGGSHYGYTF; cdr3_nt: TGTGCCAGCAGCCCCGGGGGTTCTCACTATGGCTACACCTTC
clone_size: .; d_call: .; j_call: TRBJ1-3; v_call: TRBV7-9; cdr3_aa: CASSLQDSFSGNTIYF; cdr3_nt: TGTGCCAGCAGCTTACAGGACAGTTTCTCTGGAAACACCATATATTTT
clone_size: .; d_call: .; j_call: TRBJ2-7; v_call: TRBV7-8; cdr3_aa: CASSLVQNSYEQYF; cdr3_nt: TGTGCCAGCAGCTTAGTACAGAACTCCTACGAGCAGTACTTC
clone_size: .; d_call: TRBD1; j_call: TRBJ1-2; v_call: TRBV6-5; cdr3_aa: CASSVNRQGNYGYTF; cdr3_nt: TGTGCCAGCAGCGTAAACCGACAGGGGAACTATGGCTACACCTTC
clone_size: once; d_call: .; j_call: TRBJ2-3; v_call: TRBV5-1; cdr3_aa: CASHNQGTPDTQYF; cdr3_nt: TGCGCCAGCCATAACCAGGGGACCCCAGATACGCAGTATTTT
clone_size: .; d_call: .; j_call: TRBJ1-2; v_call: TRBV18; cdr3_aa: CASSDGTLKADGYTF; cdr3_nt: TGTGCCAGCTCCGATGGGACTCTTAAGGCAGATGGCTACACCTTC
clone_size: .; d_call: TRBD1; j_call: TRBJ2-3; v_call: TRBV6-5; cdr3_aa: CASSRDRGEDTQYF; cdr3_nt: TGTGCCAGCAGTCGGGACAGGGGAGAGGATACGCAGTATTTT
clone_size: .; d_call: TRBD1; j_call: TRBJ1-6; v_call: TRBV5-1; cdr3_aa: CASSLVPTGSGNSPLHF; cdr3_nt: TGCGCCAGCAGCTTGGTTCCGACAGGGAGCGGGAATTCACCCCTCCACTTT